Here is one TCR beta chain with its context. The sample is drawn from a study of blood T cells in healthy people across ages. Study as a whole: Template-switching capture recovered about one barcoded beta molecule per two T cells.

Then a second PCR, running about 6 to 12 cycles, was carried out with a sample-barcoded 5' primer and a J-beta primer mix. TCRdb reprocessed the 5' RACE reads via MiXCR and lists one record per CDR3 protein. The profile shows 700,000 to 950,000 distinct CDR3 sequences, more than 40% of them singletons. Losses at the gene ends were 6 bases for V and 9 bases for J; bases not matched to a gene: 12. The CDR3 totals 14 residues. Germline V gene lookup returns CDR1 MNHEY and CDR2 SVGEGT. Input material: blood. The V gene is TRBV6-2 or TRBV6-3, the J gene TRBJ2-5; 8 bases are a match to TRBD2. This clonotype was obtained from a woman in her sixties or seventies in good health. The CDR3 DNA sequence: TGTGCCAGCAGCCCCCGGGGGGGGAGGAAGGCCCAGTACTTC. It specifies CASSPRGGRKAQYF.